The present entry profiles one TCR beta chain with its context. Its antigen remains unknown. Assay: immunoSEQ multiplex PCR; the TCRdb copy retains only in-frame clones and omits some. This table has around 100,000 clones, almost 90% appearing once. This record belongs to a study of OX40 agonist ivuxolimab in advanced cancers. Study-wide context: Partial responses were achieved by three patients, of whom one had hepatocellular carcinoma and two had cutaneous melanoma. Study findings and constraints: Individuals who were partial responders at 0.1-3.0 mg/kg had clonal expansion that ranked among the lowest. CD4+ and CD8+ T cells in blood underwent clonal expansion by week 6 at 0.1 to 3.0 mg/kg.

Exclusion applied to patients with autoimmune disease history or systemic immunosuppression. The receptor was derived from an adult with an advanced solid tumor such as melanoma, head and neck, liver or kidney cancer. The input for sequencing was CD4+ or CD8+ T cells sorted from blood, taken in a trial of the OX40 agonist ivuxolimab.

The CDR3 DNA reads as TGTGCCAGCAGTGAAGGCGGGCGTGGCGGGGGGGCTTTGCATGAGCAGTTCTTC. Protein product: CASSEGGRGGGALHEQFF. The chain recombines TRBV6-1 with TRBJ2-1, with 9 bases that match TRBD2. CDR3 size: 18 residues. Per germline, CDR1 MNHNS and CDR2 SASEGT. The junction had 15 bases not matched to a gene; V was cut back by 1 base and J by 8 bases.